The TCR beta chain under discussion was sequenced for a study of shared clonotypes between healthy human individuals (dated by TCRdb to the early 2020s). Concerning the study at large: Two women and a few men aged 18 to 49 years were included in the cohort. For each donor, CD4 naive and CD4 memory were each run on three plates, CD8 naive on two plates, and CD8 memory on one plate. The study deeply sequenced blood TCR repertoires of about five healthy adults to estimate repertoire size and the extent of clonotype sharing between individuals. Different laboratories and diverse techniques were used to prepare libraries and sequence TCR repertoires, to increase sequencing depth and limit assay-specific biases. Leukapheresis yielded between about 0.85 and 9 billion PBMCs per donor. Study-wide findings and limitations: Only blood was sampled, and tissue TCR repertoires likely differ from those in blood. The genetic and exposure-history diversity represented was limited by the small number of donors. Sharing across four donors was observed for roughly 5.4% of naive CD4, over 3% of naive CD8, 2% to 2.5% of memory CD4, and around 0.42% of memory CD8 clonotypes. Clonotypes shared by all four sorted-subset donors showed higher generation probabilities than non-shared clonotypes. Estimated clonotype richness was generally larger for naive than for memory subsets. Even with the large sequencing depth, rarefaction of the sorted-subset datasets indicated that sequencing was incomplete. Based on pairwise subsampling, the degree of clonotype sharing among donors was expected to be affected by sequencing depth.

CD8 naive samples were obtained by positive selection for CCR7 among CD45RO-negative cells, yielding a CD45RA+CCR7+ population from which TemRA cells were excluded. Donors were healthy HIV-negative adults with no recently reported acute infections or vaccinations. Every donor was a Caucasian adult residing in Nashville, Tennessee, USA. Blood was collected by leukapheresis, and PBMCs were isolated by Ficoll-Histopaque density gradient centrifugation and then cryopreserved in liquid nitrogen vapor phase. Purity and quantity of every magnetically sorted T cell population were checked by analytical flow cytometry. Genomic DNA was isolated from each sorted fraction and quantified by UV absorbance on a Nanodrop 2000c. Using the deep immunoSEQ assay, multiplex PCR amplified TCR CDR3 regions from genomic DNA. Extracted genomic DNA from each cell subset was spread evenly across all wells of several immunoSEQ 96-well plates, with each plate serving as a replicate. For sorted subsets, approximately 200 ng of genomic DNA, equivalent to 30,000 or so T cell genomes, went into each replicate PCR. The purified libraries were quantified using a Qubit 3.0 fluorometer, sized with a Bioanalyzer 2100, and then quantified again using the KAPA Library Quantification kit. Every immunoSEQ 96-well plate was sequenced on a dedicated single-read 150-cycle Illumina NextSeq 550 flow cell. Per the original workflow: Because the immunoSEQ output included only junctional sequences and no quality scores, the filtering could not be the same as the filtering used for full-length reads. To assign V/J genes and CDR3, sequences were annotated against IMGT germline references using PyIR, a Python wrapper for IgBLAST v1.9. Reads were filtered out if the reads had weak V/J assignments (E-value above 1e-6), no CDR3, stop codons, out-of-frame junctions, or ambiguous translated residues. V3J clonotypes were defined as sequences sharing the same inferred V gene, J gene, and CDR3 amino acid sequence. Percentage overlap between repertoires was computed as shared unique clonotypes divided by the size of the smaller repertoire. Three approaches were used to assess repertoire richness: RTK rarefaction, the Chao1 estimator, and Recon v2.1 estimates of unobserved clonotypes. For all TCRbeta clonotypes obtained by the gDNA method from several donors, generation probabilities were computed with OLGA. Not all clones reach the TCRdb copy of this immuneACCESS table, which keeps in-frame sequences only. Checked studies attribute under half of the gap to unresolved V genes and leave the rest unexplained. V, J and clone size derive from that table, while D and trimming were established from the DNA sequence. This sample has approximately 810,000 clones in its table, and 85% to 95% of those were observed once. 20% to 30% of the sample is taken by the ten largest.

Worth noting for this clone: Its recognized antigen is unknown. Base qualities are not at hand, and no much larger clone is one base apart.

From the cysteine up to the phenylalanine, the CDR3 has a length of 15 residues. Here the CDR3 DNA is all that survives: 45 bases in frame from base 1. CDR1 and CDR2 are drawn from the germline V gene: MDHEN, SYDVKM. At the junction V is shortened by 3 bases and J by 0 bases; bases outside the gene matches: 4. The rearranged segments are TRBV28 and TRBJ1-2, with 7 bases in between that match TRBD1. This receptor was taken from a man aged 25-40 years in good health. The sequenced sample consisted of naive CD8+ T cells sorted from blood. The sample's cell subset or site, from its label and the paper: CD45RA+CCR7+. The DNA sequence is as follows: TGTGCCAGCAGTTTCTTCGACAGGGCTAACTATGGCTACACCTTC. Protein translation: CASSFFDRANYGYTF.